Listed below are T cell receptor beta chains from one sample, sequenced in a study of cytomegalovirus exposure and HLA in healthy donors. Profiling relied on immunoSEQ multiplex PCR, and the TCRdb table lists in-frame clones only, not all of them. Seen here are 100,000 to 150,000 clones, 80% observed once, and the top ten hold 0.95% to 1.5%. Sequenced sample: PBMCs. The receptors were gathered from a female donor in good health and CMV-seronegative. Both conserved end residues are part of each CDR3. A D gene is named only where the DNA matches it firmly. Clone size, where shown, is once, few, many, or a class for clones that have expanded.

cdr3_nt cdr3_aa cdr3_length j_call d_call clone_size v_call
TGTGCCAGTAGTATACAAGGGACAGGGGGCTACGAGCAGTACTTC CASSIQGTGGYEQYF 15 TRBJ2-7 TRBD1 . TRBV19
TGTGCCAGCAGCTTACGGGACAGGGCCTACGAGCAGTACTTC CASSLRDRAYEQYF 14 TRBJ2-7 TRBD1 few TRBV7-8
TGTGCCAGCAGAGGACAGGCTTTGGCCTACGAGCAGTACTTC CASRGQALAYEQYF 14 TRBJ2-7 TRBD1 . TRBV2
TGCGCCAGCAGCTTGACTGGGACAGGGTCCTATGGCTACACCTTC CASSLTGTGSYGYTF 15 TRBJ1-2 TRBD1 . TRBV5-1
TGTGCCAGCAGTGAAGCCGCCTTTAGCTCTGGGGCCAACGTCCTGACTTTC CASSEAAFSSGANVLTF 17 TRBJ2-6 . few TRBV6-1
TGTGCTAGTGGTTTGGGAAGTGGGACTAGTATCTACAATGAGCAGTTCTTC CASGLGSGTSIYNEQFF 17 TRBJ2-1 TRBD2 . TRBV12-5
TGTGCCAGCAGGGACACCACGGTTTCACCCCTCCACTTT CASRDTTVSPLHF 13 TRBJ1-6 . . TRBV6-1
TGTGCCAGCATAGGACGGGAGGGCCTTAGCCATGAGCAGTTCTTC CASIGREGLSHEQFF 15 TRBJ2-1 TRBD2 . TRBV6-5
TGTGCCAGCTCACCACTGGACAGGGGCTTTCGGCCCCTCCACTTT CASSPLDRGFRPLHF 15 TRBJ1-6 TRBD1 once TRBV18
TGTTCCAGCAGCCATCTCCCGAGGACTAGCGGCTACAATGAGCAGTTCTTC CSSSHLPRTSGYNEQFF 17 TRBJ2-1 TRBD2 . TRBV7-9
TGTGCCTGGACCTTTAACTATGGCTACACCTTC CAWTFNYGYTF 11 TRBJ1-2 . . TRBV30
TGTGCCAGCAACGGACGGGGGGGGTCGGAGCAGTACTTC CASNGRGGSEQYF 13 TRBJ2-7 TRBD2 . TRBV2
TGTGCCTGGAGCGGTACCCGGACTAGTTTTTCCTACGAGCAGTACTTC CAWSGTRTSFSYEQYF 16 TRBJ2-7 TRBD2 . TRBV30
TGTGCCAGCAGTGGCGGGACAGGGTTGGAGACCCAGTACTTC CASSGGTGLETQYF 14 TRBJ2-5 TRBD1 . TRBV2
TGTGCCAGCAGGGGGACTAGCGGGAGAAATGAGCAGTTCTTC CASRGTSGRNEQFF 14 TRBJ2-1 TRBD2 . TRBV4-2